A single T cell receptor (beta chain) is shown here with its context. The target antigen is unknown. It was with 60 Vbeta and 13 Jbeta primers that the PCR ran. TCRdb's table, derived via immunoSEQ multiplex PCR, lists solely in-frame clones and lacks some. The data contain roughly 110,000 clones, 60% to 80% of them seen just once; the ten biggest clones take up 0.79%. This sample stems from a study of cytomegalovirus exposure and HLA in healthy donors. Study overall: Of fewer than 450 genotyped donors, about 81% clustered with self-reported Caucasian donors.

Findings and caveats of the study: Most likely, a cluster of highly shared sequence variants arose as a sequencing artifact. About 87% or about 30% of the time was how often most TCR beta V segments were productive, according to an earlier analysis.

V lost 6 bases and J lost 0; bases outside the gene matches: 9. The CDR3 totals 17 residues. Germline lookup yields CDR1 MDHEN and CDR2 SYDVKM. The sequence was obtained from a boy between 5 and 17 years old in good health and CMV-seronegative. The rearrangement joins TRBV28 to TRBJ2-7, with 12 bases lining up with TRBD2. The material sequenced was PBMCs. The CDR3 DNA reads as TGTGCCAGCAGCCTCGGGCTAGCGGGAGGGCTCTCCTACGAGCAGTACTTC. Translated, it gives CASSLGLAGGLSYEQYF.